What follows is one T cell receptor beta chain and its context. The antigen is undetermined. Researchers defined stable Graves' hyperthyroidism as no ophthalmopathy progression within 18 months. Exclusion criteria comprised uncontrolled infection, other autoimmune disease, pregnancy or lactation. Amplification of TCR beta CDR3 regions was performed using RNA transcripts as template. TCR CDR3 underwent first-round RT-PCR with the HTBI primer set. One entry per CDR3 protein results from TCRdb running MiXCR on the multiplex PCR reads. Of hundreds of thousands of distinct CDR3 sequences in the sample, about half were seen once. This record belongs to a study of T cells in Graves' hyperthyroidism and ophthalmopathy. The CDR3 length is 15 residues. The V end lost 2 bases, the J end lost 2 bases, and 12 bases lay between the germline ends. Germline CDR1 MGHDK, CDR2 SYGVNS. Study-wide points: Also found in blood were most expanded thyroid clonotypes above 0.001.

The receptor was isolated from a woman between 18 and 29 years old with Graves' hyperthyroidism. V gene TRBV25-1 combines with J gene TRBJ2-5; D is perhaps TRBD2 (5 bases). The specimen sequenced was peripheral blood or thyroid tissue (not recorded which). CDR3 sequence (DNA): TGTGCCAGCAGTGAACATACACGGGATCAAGAGACCCAGTACTTC. Translating it yields CASSEHTRDQETQYF. Full variable domain (missing parts from reference TRBV25-1 and TRBJ2-5): EADIYQTPRYLVIGTGKKITLECSQTMGHDKMYWYQQDPGMELHLIHYSYGVNSTEKGDLSSESTVSRIRTEHFPLTLESARPSHTSQYLCASSEHTRDQETQYFGPGTRLLVL.